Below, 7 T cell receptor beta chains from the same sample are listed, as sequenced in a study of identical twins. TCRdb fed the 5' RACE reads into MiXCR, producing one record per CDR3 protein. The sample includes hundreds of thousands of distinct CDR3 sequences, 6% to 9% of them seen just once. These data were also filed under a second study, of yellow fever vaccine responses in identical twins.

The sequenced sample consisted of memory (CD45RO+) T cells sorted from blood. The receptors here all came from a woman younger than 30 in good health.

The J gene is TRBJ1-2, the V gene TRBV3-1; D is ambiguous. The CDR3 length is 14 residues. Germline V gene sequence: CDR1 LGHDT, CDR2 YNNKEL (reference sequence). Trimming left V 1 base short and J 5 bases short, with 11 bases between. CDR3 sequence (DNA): TGTGCCAGCAGCCAAGTATTCGAAGAGTATGGCTACACCTTC. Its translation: CASSQVFEEYGYTF.

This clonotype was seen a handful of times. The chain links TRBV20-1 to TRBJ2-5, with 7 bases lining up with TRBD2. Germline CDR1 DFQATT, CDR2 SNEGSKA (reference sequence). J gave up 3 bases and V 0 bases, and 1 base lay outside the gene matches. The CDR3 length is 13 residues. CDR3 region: CSARESGKETQYF. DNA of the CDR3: TGCAGTGCTAGAGAAAGCGGGAAAGAGACCCAGTACTTC.

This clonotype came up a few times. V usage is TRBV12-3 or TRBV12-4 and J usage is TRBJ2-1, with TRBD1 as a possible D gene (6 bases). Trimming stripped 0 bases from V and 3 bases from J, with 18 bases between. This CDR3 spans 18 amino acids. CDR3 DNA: TGTGCCAGCAGTTTAGCGTGGACCCGCCGGGACAACTACAATGAGCAGTTCTTC. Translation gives CASSLAWTRRDNYNEQFF.

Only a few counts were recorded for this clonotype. The CDR3 DNA reads TGCAGTGCTAGAGAAACCGGGACCAGCTCCTACGAGCAGTACTTC. This translates into CSARETGTSSYEQYF. The V call is TRBV20-1, the J call TRBJ2-7; D may correspond to TRBD1 or TRBD2 (5 bases each). The germline CDR1 and CDR2 sequences are DFQATT and SNEGSKA (reference sequence). This CDR3 is 15 amino acids long. Trimming shortened V by 0 bases and J by 0 bases, and 12 bases separated the two germline ends.

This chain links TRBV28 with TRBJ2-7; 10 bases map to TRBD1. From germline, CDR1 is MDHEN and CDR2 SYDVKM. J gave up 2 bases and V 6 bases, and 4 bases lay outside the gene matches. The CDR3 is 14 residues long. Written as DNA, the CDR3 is TGTGCCAGCAGCGGGACAGGGGCAGCCTACGAGCAGTACTTC. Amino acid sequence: CASSGTGAAYEQYF.

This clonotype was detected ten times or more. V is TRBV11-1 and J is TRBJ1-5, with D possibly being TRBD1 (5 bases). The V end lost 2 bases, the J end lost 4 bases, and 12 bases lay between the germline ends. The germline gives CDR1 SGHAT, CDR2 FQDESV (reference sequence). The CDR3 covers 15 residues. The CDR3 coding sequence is TGTGCCAGCAGCTTAACAGGAGGACGGAATCAGCCCCAGCATTTT. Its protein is CASSLTGGRNQPQHF.

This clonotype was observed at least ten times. The CDR3 is CASSLGGRGTQYF. CDR3 in DNA: TGTGCCAGCAGCTTGGGTGGCAGGGGCACGCAGTATTTT. The chain has TRBV5-6 and TRBJ2-3, with D tentatively TRBD1 (6 bases). V was cut by 0 bases and J by 9 bases, with 11 bases left in between. Germline V gene sequence: CDR1 SGHDT, CDR2 YYEEEE. The CDR3 loop spans 13 amino acids.